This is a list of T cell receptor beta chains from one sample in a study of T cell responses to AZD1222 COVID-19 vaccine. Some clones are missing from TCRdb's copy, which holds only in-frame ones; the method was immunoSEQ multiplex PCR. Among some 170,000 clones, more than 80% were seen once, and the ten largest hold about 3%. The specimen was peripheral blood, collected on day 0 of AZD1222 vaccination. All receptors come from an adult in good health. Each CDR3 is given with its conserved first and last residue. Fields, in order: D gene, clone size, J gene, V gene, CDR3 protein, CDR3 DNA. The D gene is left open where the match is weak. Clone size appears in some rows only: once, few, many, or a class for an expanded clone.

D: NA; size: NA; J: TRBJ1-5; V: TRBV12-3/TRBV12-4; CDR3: CASSFRGGQPQHF; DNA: TGTGCCAGCAGTTTCAGGGGCGGCCAGCCCCAGCATTTT
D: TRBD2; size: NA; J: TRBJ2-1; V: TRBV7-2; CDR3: CASRLPGLLNEQFF; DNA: TGTGCCAGCAGATTACCGGGACTATTAAATGAGCAGTTCTTC
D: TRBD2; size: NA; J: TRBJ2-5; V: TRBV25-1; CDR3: CASSEGPGGPGETQYF; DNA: TGTGCCAGCAGTGAGGGACCGGGAGGGCCGGGAGAGACCCAGTACTTC
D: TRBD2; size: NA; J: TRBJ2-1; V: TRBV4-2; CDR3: CASSQFTSGGNEQFF; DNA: TGTGCCAGCAGCCAATTCACTAGCGGGGGGAATGAGCAGTTCTTC
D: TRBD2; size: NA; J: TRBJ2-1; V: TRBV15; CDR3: CATSSPSGSGSYNEQFF; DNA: TGTGCCACCAGCAGCCCTAGCGGGAGTGGTTCCTACAATGAGCAGTTCTTC
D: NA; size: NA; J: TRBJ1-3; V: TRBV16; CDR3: CASSRDGAGGNTIYF; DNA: TGTGCCAGCAGCCGAGATGGGGCCGGTGGAAACACCATATATTTT
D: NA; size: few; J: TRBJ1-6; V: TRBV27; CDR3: CASSLAGSSYNSPLHF; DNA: TGTGCCAGCAGTTTAGCCGGGAGCTCCTATAATTCACCCCTCCACTTT
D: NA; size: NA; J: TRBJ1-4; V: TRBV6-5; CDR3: CASSSQGVGEKLFF; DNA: TGTGCCAGCAGTTCACAGGGTGTAGGTGAAAAACTGTTTTTT
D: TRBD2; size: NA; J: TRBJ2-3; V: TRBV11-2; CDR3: CASSLVTSGTDTQYF; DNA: TGTGCCAGCAGCTTGGTCACTAGCGGGACAGATACGCAGTATTTT
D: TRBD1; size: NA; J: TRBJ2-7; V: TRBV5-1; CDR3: CASNTGTGESYEQYF; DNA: TGCGCCAGCAACACCGGGACAGGGGAATCCTACGAGCAGTACTTC
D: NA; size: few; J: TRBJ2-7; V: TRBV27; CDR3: CASSPPGLPREQYF; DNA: TGTGCCAGCAGCCCCCCCGGACTACCGAGGGAGCAGTACTTC
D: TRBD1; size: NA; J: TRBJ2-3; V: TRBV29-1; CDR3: CSGTGTDTQYF; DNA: TGCAGCGGGACAGGGACAGATACGCAGTATTTT
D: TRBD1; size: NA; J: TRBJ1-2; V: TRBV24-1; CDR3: CATSWDSPYGYTF; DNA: TGTGCCACCTCCTGGGACAGCCCTTATGGCTACACCTTC
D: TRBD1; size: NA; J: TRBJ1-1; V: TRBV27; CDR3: CASSQDRGTEAFF; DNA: TGTGCCAGCAGTCAGGACAGGGGCACTGAAGCTTTCTTT
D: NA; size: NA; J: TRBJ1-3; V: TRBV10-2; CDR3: CASSETGGISSGNTIYF; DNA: TGCGCCAGCAGTGAAACGGGCGGAATTAGCTCTGGAAACACCATATATTTT
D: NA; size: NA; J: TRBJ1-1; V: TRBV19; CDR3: CASSRPPGRGNTEAFF; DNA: TGTGCCAGTAGTCGCCCCCCGGGCAGGGGAAACACTGAAGCTTTCTTT
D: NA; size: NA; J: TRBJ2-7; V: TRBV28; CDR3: CASSLDRIVYEQYF; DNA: TGTGCCAGCAGCCTCGACAGAATTGTCTACGAGCAGTACTTC
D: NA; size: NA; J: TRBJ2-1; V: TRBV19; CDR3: CASISGRNNEQFF; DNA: TGTGCCAGTATTTCGGGCCGAAACAATGAGCAGTTCTTC